Presented here are 30 T cell receptor beta chains from one specimen sequenced in a study of T cells after yellow fever vaccination. Via MiXCR, TCRdb re-called the 5' RACE reads, giving one row per CDR3 protein. The table has around 250,000 distinct CDR3 sequences, 6.9% seen once. The input for sequencing was CD4+ T cells sorted from PBMCs, taken 15 days after the yellow fever booster vaccination. Receptors were obtained from a man aged 30-40 years who received the YFV17D yellow fever vaccine.

The V call is TRBV6-2 or TRBV6-3, the J call TRBJ1-1; D not certain. This CDR3 region has 13 residues. V lost 8 bases and J 0 bases, leaving 10 bases between the germline ends. The germline V gene has CDR1 MNHEY and CDR2 SVGEGT. CDR3 in DNA: TGTGCCAGCCGAGGTTACTTGAACACTGAAGCTTTCTTT. Amino acids: CASRGYLNTEAFF.

Many counts were recorded for this clonotype. The chain employs TRBV12-3 or TRBV12-4 and TRBJ2-7; 11 bases match TRBD2. This CDR3 has 15 amino acids. With 1 base clipped from V and 4 bases from J, the junction kept 3 bases outside the gene matches. The DNA for the CDR3 is TGTGCCAGCAGTTTAGGTGGGACTAGCGGATACGAGCAGTACTTC. This translates into CASSLGGTSGYEQYF.

In its sample, this clonotype was seen a few times. The V call is TRBV20-1, the J call TRBJ1-2, with a possible D match to TRBD1 (6 bases). The CDR3 covers 11 residues. CDR1 and CDR2 (germline): DFQATT, SNEGSKA (reference sequence). Trimming removed 6 bases from V and 8 bases from J, with 13 bases in between. The CDR3 here is CSALGGAGYTF. In nucleotides, the CDR3 is TGCAGTGCGCTGGGGGGGGCCGGCTACACCTTC.

In its sample, this clonotype was seen many times. V is TRBV7-2 and J is TRBJ2-5; tentatively, D is TRBD1 or TRBD2 (6 bases each). CDR1 SGHTA and CDR2 FQGNSA come from the germline V gene. The CDR3 is 13 amino acids. The germline V and J ends were trimmed by 6 bases and 4 bases, with 12 bases remaining between them. CDR3 nucleotide sequence: TGTGCCAGCAGTAGAGGGGGGTCAGAGACCCAGTACTTC. Its translation is CASSRGGSETQYF.

Points on this clonotype: One end of the junction varies from germline; a read error may be responsible. CDR3 sequence (DNA): TGTGCCAGCAGCTTTCAGGGGTTTAGCGATCAGCCCCAGCATTTT. Protein product: CASSFQGFSDQPQHF. The V gene is TRBV28, the J gene TRBJ1-5; weak D call: TRBD1 (6 bases). The CDR3 totals 15 residues. The germline CDR1 and CDR2 sequences are MDHEN and SYDVKM.

The table lists this clonotype with many counts. The J gene is TRBJ1-3, the V gene TRBV7-9, with 7 nucleotides matching TRBD1. The CDR3 loop spans 13 amino acids. Germline V CDR1 and CDR2: SEHNR, FQNEAQ (reference sequence). Germline trimming cut 6 bases from V and 3 bases from J; bases unmatched to any gene: 2. The CDR3 is CASSTGVGNTIYF. In DNA, the CDR3 is TGTGCCAGCAGTACAGGGGTTGGAAACACCATATATTTT.

This clonotype has a handful of counts. This sequence joins TRBV3-1 and TRBJ2-4; weak D call: TRBD2 (6 bases). The ends were cut back, 4 bases at V and 9 bases at J, with 7 bases in the middle. The V gene's germline CDR1 is LGHDT and CDR2 YNNKEL (reference sequence). This CDR3 region has 11 residues. CDR3 amino acids: CASSPGVIQYF. CDR3 in DNA: TGTGCCAGCAGCCCGGGGGTCATTCAGTACTTC.

This CDR3 reads CASSFPAGTGGQNEQFF. The CDR3 DNA is TGTGCCAGTAGTTTTCCAGCCGGGACAGGGGGCCAGAATGAGCAGTTCTTC. The chain carries TRBV19 and TRBJ2-1; 12 nucleotides match TRBD1. V was pared by 5 bases and J by 7 bases, with 12 bases of the junction left unmatched. CDR1 and CDR2 from the germline V gene are LNHDA and SQIVND (reference sequence). The CDR3 contains 17 residues.

This chain links TRBV19 with TRBJ2-5; the D gene is possibly TRBD2 (5 bases). This CDR3 comprises 15 residues. Germline V CDR1 and CDR2: LNHDA, SQIVND (reference sequence). V was clipped by 3 bases and J by 2 bases, with 13 bases between them. The CDR3, as DNA: TGTGCCAGTAGTATGAAGTCGGGAACACAAGAGACCCAGTACTTC. It codes for CASSMKSGTQETQYF.

In this sample, this clonotype turned up many times. This chain links TRBV7-2 with TRBJ2-1; D unresolved. V lost 2 bases, J lost 8 bases, and 7 bases lay in between. Germline lookup yields CDR1 SGHTA and CDR2 FQGNSA. CDR3 length: 12 amino acids. The CDR3 region is CASSLNVYEQFF. CDR3 DNA sequence: TGTGCCAGCAGCTTAAATGTGTATGAGCAGTTCTTC.

This clonotype came up many times. This sequence joins TRBV7-6 and TRBJ2-7; the D is unclear. The V end lost 5 bases, the J end lost 2 bases, and 10 bases lay between the germline ends. From germline, CDR1 is SGHVS and CDR2 FNYEAQ. The CDR3 loop spans 13 amino acids. The chain's CDR3 is CASSKDRTYEQYF. The CDR3 DNA reads TGTGCCAGCAGCAAGGACCGAACCTACGAGCAGTACTTC.

CDR3 DNA: TGTGCCAGCTCACCAACGCTTGGGGAGATTAATACGCAGTATTTT. As protein: CASSPTLGEINTQYF. V and J are TRBV18 and TRBJ2-3, with D maybe TRBD2 (5 bases). Trimming left V 2 bases short and J 7 bases short, with 16 bases between. Germline V CDR1 and CDR2: KGHSH, LQKENI. CDR3 length: 15 amino acids. Based on the CDR3 plus reference TRBV18 and TRBJ2-3, the full variable domain is NAGVMQNPRHLVRRRGQEARLRCSPMKGHSHVYWYRQLPEEGLKFMVYLQKENIIDESGMPKERFSAEFPKEGPSILRIQQVVRGDSAAYFCASSPTLGEINTQYFGPGTRLTVL.

The V gene is TRBV5-1, the J gene TRBJ2-5; 10 bases match TRBD2. This CDR3 comprises 14 residues. The germline V gene has CDR1 SGHRS and CDR2 YFSETQ. The V gene end was trimmed by 7 bases and the J gene end by 2 bases; junction bases not matched to a gene: 5. As DNA, the CDR3 is TGCGCCAGCTCTAGCGGGAGAGCACAAGAGACCCAGTACTTC. Translating gives CASSSGRAQETQYF.

This clonotype was detected a few times. The chain employs TRBV20-1 and TRBJ2-2; 14 bases align to TRBD2. Germline loops: CDR1 DFQATT, CDR2 SNEGSKA (reference sequence). CDR3 length: 18 residues. V was pared by 0 bases and J by 5 bases, with 8 bases of the junction left unmatched. CDR3 region: CSARDPGTSGRLTGELFF. In DNA form, the CDR3 reads TGCAGTGCTAGAGACCCCGGGACTAGCGGGAGACTTACCGGGGAGCTGTTTTTT.

This chain connects TRBV6-1 to TRBJ1-2, with D hard to call. The CDR3 totals 11 residues. Germline V gene lookup returns CDR1 MNHNS and CDR2 SASEGT. V lost 3 bases and J lost 5, with 4 bases in between. As DNA, the CDR3 is TGTGCCAGCAGTGACATATATGGCTACACCTTC. This codes for CASSDIYGYTF.

CDR3 bases: TGTGCCAGCAGTTTCGGGCGGAGCGGGAGGGGGGCAGATACGCAGTATTTT. Protein product: CASSFGRSGRGADTQYF. This rearrangement joins TRBV12-3 or TRBV12-4 to TRBJ2-3; TRBD2 matches at 10 bases. The CDR3 has 17 residues. V shed 3 bases and J 4 bases; nucleotides not matched to a gene: 10.

This clonotype was observed many times. The chain links TRBV10-3 to TRBJ1-6; D perhaps matches TRBD1 (6 bases). Germline V gene sequence: CDR1 ENHRY, CDR2 SYGVKD. The ends were cut back, 5 bases at V and 14 bases at J, with 13 bases in the middle. The CDR3 spans 12 residues. CDR3 DNA: TGTGCCATCAGTCCCGGACAGTCCTCCCTCCACTTT. Its protein is CAISPGQSSLHF.

This clonotype was counted only a few times. The V gene is TRBV6-1, the J gene TRBJ1-5, with D possibly matching TRBD1 (6 bases). The V and J ends lost 3 bases and 5 bases respectively, with 14 bases between them. Per germline, CDR1 MNHNS and CDR2 SASEGT. This CDR3 is 15 amino acids long. In nucleotides, the CDR3 is TGTGCCAGCAGTGAGGCCGGGGGGGGCCATCAGCCCCAGCATTTT. This sequence encodes CASSEAGGGHQPQHF.

V gene TRBV5-6 combines with J gene TRBJ2-2, with 14 bases that match TRBD2. Germline V lookup: CDR1 SGHDT, CDR2 YYEEEE. CDR3 length equals 18 residues. Losses at the gene ends were 4 bases for V and 3 bases for J; bases not matched to a gene: 8. The CDR3 nucleotides read TGTGCCAGCAGCACGACTAGCGGGAGGGCCTTGTACACCGGGGAGCTGTTTTTT. Protein product: CASSTTSGRALYTGELFF.

The rearrangement links TRBV10-2 to TRBJ2-2; no clear D. This CDR3 region has 15 residues. Germline-derived CDR1 and CDR2 are WSHSY and SAAADI. With 2 bases removed from V and 1 base from J, the gap between germline ends came to 8 bases. The CDR3 bases are TGCGCCAGCAGTGAGAGTGGCGGGAACACCGGGGAGCTGTTTTTT. This translates into CASSESGGNTGELFF.

Many counts were recorded for this clonotype. The chain employs TRBV5-6 and TRBJ2-1, with D unclear. The CDR3 contains 13 residues. V was shortened by 2 bases and J by 10 bases, with 13 bases between the two germline ends. Germline V gene data show CDR1 as SGHDT and CDR2 as YYEEEE. This CDR3 reads CASSLQRTAEQFF. DNA for the CDR3: TGTGCCAGCAGCTTACAACGAACCGCCGAGCAGTTCTTC.

This clonotype was found a few times. The rearrangement joins TRBV6-1 to TRBJ2-7; TRBD1 matches 8 bases. This CDR3 comprises 12 residues. Losses at the gene ends were 6 bases for V and 6 bases for J; bases not matched to a gene: 4. CDR1 is MNHNS, CDR2 SASEGT, per germline. The CDR3 region is CASREQGGEQYF. The DNA of the CDR3 is TGTGCCAGCAGAGAACAGGGGGGCGAGCAGTACTTC.

This clonotype was observed at least ten times. The chain links TRBV7-2 to TRBJ2-7, with D uncertain. Germline CDR1 reads SGHTA; CDR2 reads FQGNSA. The CDR3 loop spans 14 amino acids. V was trimmed by 3 bases and J by 6 bases, leaving 15 bases between them. This chain's CDR3 is CASSFPPLSAEQYF. The DNA of the CDR3 is TGTGCCAGCAGCTTTCCGCCGTTATCGGCCGAGCAGTACTTC.

As for this clonotype: A read error may account for a junction end that differs from germline. The chain recombines TRBV28 with TRBJ2-1; the match to TRBD2 covers 9 bases. CDR3 length equals 16 residues. Germline assignment: CDR1 MDHEN and CDR2 SYDVKM. The CDR3 protein is CVSSSGTSRLYNEQFF. As DNA, the CDR3 is TGTGTCAGCAGTTCCGGGACTAGCAGATTATACAATGAGCAGTTCTTC. Using reference TRBV28 and TRBJ2-1 for the parts outside the CDR3, the full variable domain is DVKVTQSSRYLVKRTGEKVFLECVQDMDHENMFWYRQDPGLGLRLIYFSYDVKMKEKGDIPEGYSVSREKKERFSLILESASTNQTSMYLCVSSSGTSRLYNEQFFGPGTRLTVL.

This clonotype came up many times. The rearrangement joins TRBV29-1 to TRBJ2-3, with 9 nucleotides matching TRBD2. This CDR3 has 15 amino acids. Germline CDR1 reads SQVTM; CDR2 reads ANQGSEA. Trimming removed 4 bases from V and 3 bases from J; junction bases left unmatched: 8. CDR3 nucleotide sequence: TGCAGCGTTGGTGGCGGGAGGGCCGGGACAGATACGCAGTATTTT. This sequence encodes CSVGGGRAGTDTQYF.

This clonotype has at least ten counts. The genes are TRBV18 and TRBJ1-4; no definite D call. The V end lost 2 bases, the J end lost 8 bases, and 12 bases lay between the germline ends. In germline, CDR1 is KGHSH, CDR2 LQKENI. The CDR3 loop spans 14 amino acids. In nucleotides, the CDR3 is TGTGCCAGCTCACCAAGGGCGGAGGAGGAAAAACTGTTTTTT. Translating it yields CASSPRAEEEKLFF.

This chain links TRBV20-1 with TRBJ2-7, with 8 bases that match TRBD2. The CDR3 contains 14 residues. J lost 1 base, V lost 4 bases, and 6 bases had no gene match. Germline V CDR1 and CDR2: DFQATT, SNEGSKA (reference sequence). CDR3 in DNA: TGCAGTGCTAAATGGACTAGCCCTTCCTACGAGCAGTACTTC. Translation: CSAKWTSPSYEQYF.

This clonotype was detected many times. CDR3 in DNA: TGCAGCGTTGGTGCAGCACGTAATGAAAAACTGTTTTTT. Protein: CSVGAARNEKLFF. The chain recombines TRBV29-1 with TRBJ1-4; D remains ambiguous. Germline V gene sequence: CDR1 SQVTM, CDR2 ANQGSEA. The germline V and J ends were trimmed by 4 bases and 4 bases, with 10 bases remaining between them. The CDR3 loop spans 13 amino acids. The variable domain in full, completed from reference TRBV29-1 and TRBJ1-4, reads SAVISQKPSRDICQRGTSLTIQCQVDSQVTMMFWYRQQPGQSLTLIATANQGSEATYESGFVIDKFPISRPNLTFSTLTVSNMSPEDSSIYLCSVGAARNEKLFFGSGTQLSVL.

This clonotype appeared a few times. The J gene is TRBJ2-3, the V gene TRBV7-2, with 10 bases that match TRBD2. The V gene end was trimmed by 1 base and the J gene end by 7 bases; junction bases not matched to a gene: 8. The CDR3 contains 16 residues. Germline lookup yields CDR1 SGHTA and CDR2 FQGNSA. This CDR3 reads CASSLGSSGSTNTQYF. CDR3 DNA: TGTGCCAGCAGCTTAGGATCTAGCGGGAGTACAAATACGCAGTATTTT.

This clonotype was detected many times. The gene calls are TRBV7-9 and TRBJ1-1; D is uncertain. Germline V gene data show CDR1 as SEHNR and CDR2 as FQNEAQ (reference sequence). Trimming removed 3 bases at V and 1 base at J, with 18 bases between. The CDR3 contains 17 residues. The CDR3 spells CASSFSGSIQSNTEAFF. DNA of the CDR3: TGTGCCAGCAGCTTCTCTGGGAGTATCCAGTCGAACACTGAAGCTTTCTTT.